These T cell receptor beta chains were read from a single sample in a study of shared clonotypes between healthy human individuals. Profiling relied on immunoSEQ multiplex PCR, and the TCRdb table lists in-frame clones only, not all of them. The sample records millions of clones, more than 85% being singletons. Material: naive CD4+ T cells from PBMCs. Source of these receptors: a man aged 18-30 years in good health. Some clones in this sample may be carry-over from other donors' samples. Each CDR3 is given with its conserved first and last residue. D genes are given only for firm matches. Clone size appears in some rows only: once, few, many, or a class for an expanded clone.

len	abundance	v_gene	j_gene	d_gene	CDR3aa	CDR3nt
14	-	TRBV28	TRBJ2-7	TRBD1	CASSIRDRGNEQYF	TGTGCCAGCAGCATTAGGGACAGGGGGAACGAGCAGTACTTC
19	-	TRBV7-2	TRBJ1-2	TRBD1	CASSLAVPAGGGGYYGYTF	TGTGCCAGCAGCTTAGCGGTGCCGGCAGGGGGCGGAGGTTACTATGGCTACACCTTC
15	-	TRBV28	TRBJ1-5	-	CASSPQWAPRQPQHF	TGTGCCAGCAGTCCCCAGTGGGCACCCCGGCAGCCCCAGCATTTT
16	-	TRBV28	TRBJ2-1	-	CASSSGGTENYNEQFF	TGTGCCAGCAGCTCCGGTGGGACTGAGAACTACAATGAGCAGTTCTTC
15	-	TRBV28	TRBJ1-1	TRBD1	CASSLYTGAGTEAFF	TGTGCCAGCAGTTTATACACAGGGGCAGGGACTGAAGCTTTCTTT
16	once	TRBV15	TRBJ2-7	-	CATSKGGTGRTYEQYF	TGTGCCACCAGCAAGGGAGGTACAGGGCGCACCTACGAGCAGTACTTC
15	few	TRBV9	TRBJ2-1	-	CASSVAGDSYNEQFF	TGTGCCAGCAGCGTAGCCGGAGACTCCTACAATGAGCAGTTCTTC
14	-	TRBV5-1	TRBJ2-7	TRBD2	CASGIAGVGHEQYF	TGCGCCAGCGGGATAGCGGGAGTAGGGCACGAGCAGTACTTC
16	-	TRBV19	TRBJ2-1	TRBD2	CASTPTLAGGYNEQFF	TGTGCCAGTACCCCGACCCTAGCGGGAGGTTACAATGAGCAGTTCTTC
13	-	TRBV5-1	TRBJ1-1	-	CASSLVPGTEAFF	TGCGCCAGCAGCTTGGTTCCGGGGACTGAAGCTTTCTTT
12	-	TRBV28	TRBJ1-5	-	CASSQMPQPQHF	TGTGCCAGCAGCCAAATGCCTCAGCCCCAGCATTTT
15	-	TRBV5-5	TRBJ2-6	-	CASSGPGRGANVLTF	TGTGCCAGCAGCGGCCCCGGGCGGGGGGCCAACGTCCTGACTTTC
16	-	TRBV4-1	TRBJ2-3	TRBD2	CASSPWTSGRSDTQYF	TGCGCCAGCAGCCCCTGGACTAGCGGGAGGTCAGATACGCAGTATTTT
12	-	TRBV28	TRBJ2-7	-	CASSPSGREQYF	TGTGCCAGCAGTCCTTCAGGTCGCGAGCAGTACTTC
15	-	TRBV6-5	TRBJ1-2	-	CASSLSRQNPGRYTF	TGTGCCAGCAGCCTCAGTAGGCAAAACCCCGGGCGCTACACCTTC
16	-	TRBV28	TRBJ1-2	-	CASSFAGWTYNYGYTF	TGTGCCAGCAGTTTTGCCGGGTGGACTTATAACTATGGCTACACCTTC
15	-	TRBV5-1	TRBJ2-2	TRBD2	CASSLAGGPSGELFF	TGCGCCAGCAGCTTAGCGGGAGGGCCATCCGGGGAGCTGTTTTTT
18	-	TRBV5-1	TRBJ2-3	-	CASSGGRTFIIGTDTQYF	TGCGCCAGCAGCGGGGGGAGGACGTTCATCATCGGGACAGATACGCAGTATTTT
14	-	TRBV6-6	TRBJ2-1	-	CASSLPGADPEQFF	TGTGCCAGCAGCCTGCCGGGGGCAGACCCGGAGCAGTTCTTC
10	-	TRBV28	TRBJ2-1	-	CASGSKGQFF	TGTGCCAGCGGAAGTAAAGGACAGTTCTTC
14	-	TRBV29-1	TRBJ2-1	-	CSVLDSSSYNEQFF	TGCAGCGTCTTGGACAGCAGCTCCTACAATGAGCAGTTCTTC
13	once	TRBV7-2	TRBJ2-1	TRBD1	CASSLARGRGQFF	TGTGCCAGCAGCTTAGCCAGGGGGAGAGGGCAGTTCTTC
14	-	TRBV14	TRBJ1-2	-	CASSQAFSGGVYTF	TGTGCCAGCAGCCAAGCTTTTAGCGGAGGGGTCTACACCTTC
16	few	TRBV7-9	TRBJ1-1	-	CASSLALRGKDTEAFF	TGTGCCAGCAGCTTAGCGCTAAGGGGCAAGGACACTGAAGCTTTCTTT
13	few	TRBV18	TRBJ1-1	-	CASSPGSGFEAFF	TGTGCCAGCTCACCTGGGTCGGGGTTTGAAGCTTTCTTT
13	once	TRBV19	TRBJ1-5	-	CASSGYVNQPQHF	TGTGCCAGTAGTGGATATGTCAATCAGCCCCAGCATTTT
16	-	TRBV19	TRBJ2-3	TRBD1	CASSYRDRVLRDTQYF	TGTGCCAGTAGTTACCGGGACAGGGTTTTAAGAGATACGCAGTATTTT
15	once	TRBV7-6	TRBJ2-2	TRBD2	CASSLGREVTGELFF	TGTGCCAGCAGCTTAGGGCGGGAGGTTACCGGGGAGCTGTTTTTT
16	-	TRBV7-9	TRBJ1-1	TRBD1	CASSLSGQGARTEAFF	TGTGCCAGCAGCTTATCCGGTCAGGGGGCGCGAACTGAAGCTTTCTTT